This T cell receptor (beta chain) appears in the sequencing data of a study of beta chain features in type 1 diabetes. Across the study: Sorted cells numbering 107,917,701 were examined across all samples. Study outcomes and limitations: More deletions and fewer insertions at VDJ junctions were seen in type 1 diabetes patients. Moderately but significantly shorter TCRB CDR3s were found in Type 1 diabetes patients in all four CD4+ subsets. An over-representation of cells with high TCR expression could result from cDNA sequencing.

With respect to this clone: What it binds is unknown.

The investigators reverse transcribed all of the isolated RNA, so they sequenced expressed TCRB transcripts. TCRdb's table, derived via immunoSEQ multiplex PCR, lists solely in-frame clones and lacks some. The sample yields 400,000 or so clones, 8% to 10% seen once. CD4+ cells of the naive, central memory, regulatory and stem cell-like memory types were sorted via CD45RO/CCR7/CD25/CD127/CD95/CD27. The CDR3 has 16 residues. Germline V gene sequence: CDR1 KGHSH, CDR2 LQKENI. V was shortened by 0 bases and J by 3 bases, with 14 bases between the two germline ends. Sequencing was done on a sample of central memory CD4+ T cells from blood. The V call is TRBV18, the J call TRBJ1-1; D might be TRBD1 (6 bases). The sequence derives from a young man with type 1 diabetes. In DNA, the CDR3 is TGTGCCAGCTCACCACCGCAGACAGGCCTTGACACTGAAGCTTTCTTT. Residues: CASSPPQTGLDTEAFF.